The clone carrying this TCR beta chain was counted only a few times. The data were taken from a study of blood T cell repertoires in COVID-19. This CDR3 is built from 15 residues. The V and J ends lost 7 bases and 4 bases respectively, with 17 bases between them. Germline V gene sequence: CDR1 SNHLY, CDR2 FYNNEI. Libraries were prepared by immunoSEQ multiplex PCR; TCRdb keeps only in-frame clonotypes and omits some of them. Counted here are just under 70,000 clones, roughly 88% occurring once; the ten biggest clones make up less than 9%. Input material: peripheral blood. The origin of this receptor is a man between 25 and 39 years old with acute or convalescent COVID-19. V usage is TRBV2 and J usage is TRBJ1-5, with TRBD1 as a possible D gene (5 bases). DNA of the CDR3: TGTGCCAGCACCCCTGGACAAAGTTTAAATCAGCCCCAGCATTTT. This encodes CASTPGQSLNQPQHF.